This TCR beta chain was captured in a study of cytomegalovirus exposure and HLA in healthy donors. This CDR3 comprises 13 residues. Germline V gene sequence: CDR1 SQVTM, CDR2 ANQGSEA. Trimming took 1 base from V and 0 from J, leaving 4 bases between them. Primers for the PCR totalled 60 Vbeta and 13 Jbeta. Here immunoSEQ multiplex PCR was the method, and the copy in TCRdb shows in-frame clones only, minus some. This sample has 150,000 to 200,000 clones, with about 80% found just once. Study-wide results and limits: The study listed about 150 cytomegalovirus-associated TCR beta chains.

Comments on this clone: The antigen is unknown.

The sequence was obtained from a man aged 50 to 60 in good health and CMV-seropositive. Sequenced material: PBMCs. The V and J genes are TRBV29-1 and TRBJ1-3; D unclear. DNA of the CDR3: TGCAGCGTTGAAGCCAACTCTGGAAACACCATATATTTT. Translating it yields CSVEANSGNTIYF.